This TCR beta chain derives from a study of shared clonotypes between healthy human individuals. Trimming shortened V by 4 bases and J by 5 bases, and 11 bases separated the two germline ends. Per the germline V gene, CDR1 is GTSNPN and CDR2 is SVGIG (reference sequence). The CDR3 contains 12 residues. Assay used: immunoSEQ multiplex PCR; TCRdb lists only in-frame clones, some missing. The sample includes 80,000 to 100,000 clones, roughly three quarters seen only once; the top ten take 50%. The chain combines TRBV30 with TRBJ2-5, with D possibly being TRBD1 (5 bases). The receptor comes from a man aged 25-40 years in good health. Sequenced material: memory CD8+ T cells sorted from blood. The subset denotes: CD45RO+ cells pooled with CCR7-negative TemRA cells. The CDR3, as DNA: TGTGCCTGGAAGGGGTCAACGGAGACCCAGTACTTC. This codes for CAWKGSTETQYF.